This T cell receptor beta chain originates from a study of T cell responses to AZD1222 COVID-19 vaccine. Turning to the study itself: Doses given second, at about 4 or about 12 weeks, were pooled. Study-wide points: Females outnumbered males among donors, who were mostly white British; clonal diversity was possibly underestimated. The study reported that nearly half of spike-specific TCRs target unmutated variant regions. Researchers report vaccine-associated CD4 TCRs spanning spike, with dominance at 160-218 and 743-854.

In the case of this clone: Its antigen is currently unknown.

Assay used: immunoSEQ multiplex PCR; TCRdb lists only in-frame clones, some missing. The repertoire holds around 84,000 clones, with 87% as singletons. The trim removed 1 base at V and 8 bases at J, leaving 8 bases unmatched. CDR3 size: 14 residues. The germline V gene encodes CDR1 SGHRS and CDR2 YFSETQ. The chain has TRBV5-1 and TRBJ1-2; 7 positions agree with TRBD1. Sequenced material: peripheral blood, taken on day 0 of AZD1222 vaccination. This clonotype was obtained from an adult in good health. CDR3 residues: CASSLITGTDGYTF. In DNA, the CDR3 is TGCGCCAGCAGCTTGATTACCGGGACAGACGGCTACACCTTC.